This entry features one T cell receptor (beta chain) sequence. Its antigen is not yet known. One base away there is no much larger clone; base qualities are not given. The library was prepared using the immunoSEQ multiplex PCR assay. TCRdb retrieved this table from immuneACCESS and kept in-frame rearrangements only. Not all clones are present; in checked studies, unresolved V genes account for under half, and no reason is known for the remainder. The table for this sample lists roughly 35,000 clones; nearly 95% of them were counted only once. Of the sample, around 0.45% is held by the ten largest clones. These data are taken from a study of T cell changes during pregnancy in multiple sclerosis (dated by TCRdb to about 2019). Regarding the complete study: The study examined how the T cell repertoire changed over the course of pregnancy in women with multiple sclerosis.

This TCR came from a female donor in good health, enrolled as a control in a pregnancy study. The sequenced sample was CD4+ T cells from peripheral blood mononuclear cells, obtained in the third trimester of pregnancy.

The nucleotides are TGCGCCAGCAGCTTGGAGGGACAGGGGGGCTATGAGCAGTTCTTC. Its amino acids are CASSLEGQGGYEQFF. The chain was built from TRBV5-1 and TRBJ2-1, with 11 bases aligning to TRBD1. V and J are trimmed by 0 bases and 8 bases, and the gene matches miss 4 bases of the junction. The CDR3 numbers 15 residues from cysteine through phenylalanine. Here the CDR3 DNA is all that survives: 45 bases in frame from base 1. CDR1 and CDR2 are drawn from the germline V gene: SGHRS, YFSETQ.